Following are 16 T cell receptor beta chains from one sample sequenced in a study of glioma-infiltrating T cells after dendritic cell vaccination. Method: immunoSEQ multiplex PCR; TCRdb's copy keeps in-frame clones and lacks some. The top ten clones hold 9.2% of a sample with about 64,000 clones, around 83% of them seen once. This specimen was blood, taken before dendritic cell vaccination. The receptors originated from a human donor with glioblastoma.

CDR3 DNA: TGTGCCAGCAGCCGCTATAAGTTGGGATGGCGGGGCCCCAGAACGGATACGCAGTATTTT. It yields the protein CASSRYKLGWRGPRTDTQYF. The rearrangement uses TRBV7-8 and TRBJ2-3; D possibly corresponds to TRBD2 (6 bases). Germline V gene sequence: CDR1 SGHVS, CDR2 FQNEAQ. The CDR3 covers 20 residues. The germline V and J ends were trimmed by 5 bases and 6 bases, with 33 bases remaining between them.

The chain has TRBV18 and TRBJ2-7, with 7 bases aligning to TRBD2. V was clipped by 5 bases and J by 5 bases; unmatched bases: 12. Per germline, CDR1 KGHSH and CDR2 LQKENI. CDR3 length equals 15 residues. CDR3 in DNA: TGTGCCAGCTCAAAACTAGCGTGGGGAGAGAACGAGCAGTACTTC. Translated: CASSKLAWGENEQYF.

This chain joins TRBV5-4 and TRBJ1-2, with 7 bases that match TRBD1. The CDR3 spans 14 residues. Germline V CDR1 and CDR2: SGHNT, YYREEE (reference sequence). Losses at the gene ends were 4 bases for V and 5 bases for J; bases not matched to a gene: 8. The CDR3 sequence: CASSPGQETYGYTF. The DNA for the CDR3 is TGTGCCAGCAGCCCTGGACAGGAGACTTATGGCTACACCTTC.

A few counts support this clone. The chain links TRBV7-9 to TRBJ1-3, with unresolved D. V was cut by 5 bases and J by 4 bases, with 6 bases left in between. CDR3 size: 12 residues. Germline assignment: CDR1 SEHNR and CDR2 FQNEAQ (reference sequence). The CDR3 loop is CASSRRGNTIYF. CDR3 in DNA: TGTGCCAGCAGCCGGAGGGGAAACACCATATATTTT.

For this clone: No conserved phenylalanine or tryptophan ends this CDR3, so it is likely a read error. The limits of the CDR3 on the DNA are not certain, so only TCRdb's listed CDR3 is given. The CDR3 protein is CASSPRCG. The V call is TRBV5-1, the J call TRBJ2-4; the table's TRBD2 call for D was not verified on the DNA. Germline V gene lookup returns CDR1 SGHRS and CDR2 YFSETQ. The CDR3 length is 8 residues, termini included.

The chain combines TRBV28 with TRBJ1-6; TRBD1 might be the D (6 bases). V was cut by 1 base and J by 7 bases, with 17 bases left in between. This CDR3 is 17 amino acids long. CDR1 and CDR2 (germline): MDHEN, SYDVKM. The CDR3, as DNA: TGTGCCAGCAGTTTATCTTCAGAGACAGGCCCAAATTCACCCCTCCACTTT. Encoded protein: CASSLSSETGPNSPLHF.

The genes are TRBV10-1 and TRBJ2-3; no clear D gene. This CDR3 is 13 amino acids long. Germline CDR1 and CDR2: WNHNN and SYGVQD (reference sequence). V lost 8 bases and J 3 bases, leaving 12 bases between the germline ends. For the CDR3, the DNA is TGCGCCAGCCTGGTCGAGTCTACAGATACGCAGTATTTT. It encodes CASLVESTDTQYF.

This clone was observed a few times. The rearrangement uses TRBV10-3 and TRBJ2-7; 7 nucleotides agree with TRBD1. This CDR3 spans 14 amino acids. The junction had 12 bases not matched to a gene; V was cut back by 11 bases and J by 2 bases. Germline-derived CDR1 and CDR2 are ENHRY and SYGVKD. The DNA of the CDR3 is TGTGCCCTAACCGCCCGGGACAGCGCCTACGAGCAGTACTTC. Its protein product is CALTARDSAYEQYF.

The genes are TRBV19 and TRBJ1-5; a weak D match, TRBD1 (5 bases). Trimming pared 2 bases from V and 6 bases from J, leaving 14 bases between. The CDR3 has 15 amino acids. CDR1 and CDR2 from the germline V gene are LNHDA and SQIVND (reference sequence). This CDR3 reads CASSISGGMSQPQHF. The DNA of the CDR3 is TGTGCCAGTAGTATATCTGGGGGGATGTCTCAGCCCCAGCATTTT. The variable domain in full, with the rest retrieved from reference TRBV19 and TRBJ1-5, is DGGITQSPKYLFRKEGQNVTLSCEQNLNHDAMYWYRQDPGQGLRLIYYSQIVNDFQKGDIAEGYSVSREKKESFPLTVTSAQKNPTAFYLCASSISGGMSQPQHFGDGTRLSIL.

The rearrangement links TRBV30 to TRBJ1-4; D is ambiguous. The germline CDR1 and CDR2 sequences are GTSNPN and SVGIG (reference sequence). CDR3 length: 13 amino acids. V was pared by 7 bases and J by 8 bases, with 17 bases between. CDR3 amino acids: CAYYLDQREKLFF. CDR3 DNA sequence: TGTGCCTACTATCTCGACCAAAGAGAAAAACTGTTTTTT.

The chain links TRBV27 to TRBJ2-1, with 8 bases aligning to TRBD1. There are 14 residues in the CDR3. Germline V lookup: CDR1 MNHEY, CDR2 SMNVEV (reference sequence). Trimming at V came to 6 bases and at J to 4 bases, leaving 5 bases not matched to a gene. CDR3 coding DNA: TGTGCCAGCAGACAGGGGGGCGCTTACAATGAGCAGTTCTTC. Its translation is CASRQGGAYNEQFF.

The rearrangement uses TRBV5-6 and TRBJ2-7; D remains unclear. V was cut by 0 bases and J by 3 bases, with 4 bases left in between. This CDR3 comprises 12 residues. From germline, CDR1 is SGHDT and CDR2 YYEEEE. CDR3 sequence (DNA): TGTGCCAGCAGCTTGGCCCTCTACGAGCAGTACTTC. It encodes CASSLALYEQYF.

CDR3 in amino acids: CAGSGGPGEQFF. The CDR3 coding sequence is TGTGCCGGTAGCGGGGGGCCTGGTGAGCAGTTCTTC. The gene calls are TRBV30 and TRBJ2-1; 10 bases are a match to TRBD2. The V and J ends lost 8 bases and 9 bases, in that order; junction bases with no gene match: 7. Germline assignment: CDR1 GTSNPN and CDR2 SVGIG (reference sequence). The CDR3 contains 12 residues.

The chain employs TRBV7-6 and TRBJ1-5; unclear D gene. This CDR3 is built from 13 residues. Germline assignment: CDR1 SGHVS and CDR2 FNYEAQ. V gave up 0 bases and J gave up 5 bases, with 5 bases separating them. For the CDR3, the DNA is TGTGCCAGCAGCTTAGCCGGTTATCAGCCCCAGCATTTT. It yields the protein CASSLAGYQPQHF. The entire variable domain, with the rest obtained from reference TRBV7-6 and TRBJ1-5, is as follows: GAGVSQSPRYKVTKRGQDVALRCDPISGHVSLYWYRQALGQGPEFLTYFNYEAQQDKSGLPNDRFSAERPEGSISTLTIQRTEQRDSAMYRCASSLAGYQPQHFGDGTRLSIL.

The rearrangement joins TRBV5-4 to TRBJ2-3; 7 nucleotides match TRBD1. Germline trimming cut 2 bases from V and 10 bases from J; bases unmatched to any gene: 1. The CDR3 covers 11 residues. The germline gives CDR1 SGHNT, CDR2 YYREEE (reference sequence). The CDR3 nucleotides are TGTGCCAGCAGCTTCACAGGGGCGCAGTATTTT. It yields the protein CASSFTGAQYF.

V and J are TRBV11-2 and TRBJ2-1; TRBD1 aligns across 7 bases. The CDR3 has 15 residues. The J segment lost 5 bases and the V segment lost 5 bases, leaving 9 bases of the junction unmatched. Germline assignment: CDR1 SGHAT and CDR2 FQNNGV. The CDR3 reads CASSPWKGADNEQFF. The CDR3 nucleotides are TGTGCCAGCAGCCCCTGGAAGGGGGCCGACAATGAGCAGTTCTTC.